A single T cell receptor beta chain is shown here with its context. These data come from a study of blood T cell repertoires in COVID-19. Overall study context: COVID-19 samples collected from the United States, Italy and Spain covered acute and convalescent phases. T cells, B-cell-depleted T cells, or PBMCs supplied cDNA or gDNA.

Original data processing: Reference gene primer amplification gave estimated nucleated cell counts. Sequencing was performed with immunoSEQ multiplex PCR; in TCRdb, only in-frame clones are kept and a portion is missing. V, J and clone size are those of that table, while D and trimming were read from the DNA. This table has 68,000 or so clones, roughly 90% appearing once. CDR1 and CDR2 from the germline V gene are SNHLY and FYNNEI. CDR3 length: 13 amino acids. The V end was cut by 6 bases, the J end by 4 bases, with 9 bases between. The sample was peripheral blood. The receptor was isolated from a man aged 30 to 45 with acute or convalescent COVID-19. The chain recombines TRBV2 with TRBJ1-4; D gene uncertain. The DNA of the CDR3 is TGTGCCAGCAGATACAGAATTAATGAAAAACTGTTTTTT. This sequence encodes CASRYRINEKLFF. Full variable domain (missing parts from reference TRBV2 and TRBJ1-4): EPEVTQTPSHQVTQMGQEVILRCVPISNHLYFYWYRQILGQKVEFLVSFYNNEISEKSEIFDDQFSVERPDGSNFTLKIRSTKLEDSAMYFCASRYRINEKLFFGSGTQLSVL.